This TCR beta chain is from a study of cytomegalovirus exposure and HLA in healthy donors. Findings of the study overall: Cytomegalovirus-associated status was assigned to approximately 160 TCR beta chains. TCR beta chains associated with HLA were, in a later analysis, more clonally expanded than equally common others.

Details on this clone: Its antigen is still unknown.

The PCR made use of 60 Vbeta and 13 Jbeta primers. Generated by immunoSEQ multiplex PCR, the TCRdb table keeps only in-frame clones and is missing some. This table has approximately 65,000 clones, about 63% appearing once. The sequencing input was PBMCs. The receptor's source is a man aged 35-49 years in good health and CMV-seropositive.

The CDR3 bases are TGTGCCAGCAGCTCTAGACCGGGACAGGGAAAGACCCAGTACTTC. It specifies CASSSRPGQGKTQYF. The chain is built from TRBV11-2 and TRBJ2-5, with 9 bases fitting TRBD1. J was trimmed by 6 bases and V by 4 bases; bases with no gene match: 9. This CDR3 is 15 amino acids long. Germline CDR1 is SGHAT and CDR2 is FQNNGV.